These 16 T cell receptor beta chains share one sample of origin, sequenced in a study of graft-versus-host responses after intestinal transplantation. Assay used: immunoSEQ multiplex PCR; TCRdb lists only in-frame clones, some missing. The sample has approximately 20,000 clones, approximately 86% seen once. Material: bone marrow, obtained approximately 130 days after transplant. All receptors derive from a human patient who received an intestinal transplant, so some T cells may come from the graft donor.

V and J are TRBV6-5 and TRBJ2-7; D is perhaps TRBD1 or TRBD2 (6 bases each). With 2 bases removed from V and 0 bases from J, the gap between germline ends came to 8 bases. The CDR3 spans 14 residues. Germline V CDR1 and CDR2: MNHEY, SVGAGI. CDR3 bases: TGTGCCAGCAGTTACCGGGGGCCCTCCTACGAGCAGTACTTC. Translation: CASSYRGPSYEQYF.

The V call is TRBV19, the J call TRBJ2-1, with TRBD2 identical over 9 bases. The germline V gene encodes CDR1 LNHDA and CDR2 SQIVND (reference sequence). Trimming removed 4 bases from V and 6 bases from J; junction bases left unmatched: 7. CDR3 size: 15 residues. The CDR3 bases are TGTGCCAGTAGTAGTCTAGCGGGAAGGGTCAATGAGCAGTTCTTC. This translates into CASSSLAGRVNEQFF.

The CDR3 here is CASSALGARHNYEQYF. CDR3 nucleotides: TGTGCCAGCAGCGCTCTCGGAGCGAGGCATAACTACGAGCAGTACTTC. V and J are TRBV11-3 and TRBJ2-7, with no clear D. The germline CDR1 and CDR2 sequences are SGHNT and YENEEA. The CDR3 spans 16 residues. Trimming took off 5 bases at V and 3 bases at J, with 20 bases between the two ends.

The genes are TRBV19 and TRBJ1-3; the D gene is possibly TRBD1 (6 bases). V was shortened by 10 bases and J by 0 bases, with 13 bases between the two germline ends. Germline loops: CDR1 LNHDA, CDR2 SQIVND (reference sequence). This CDR3 region has 14 residues. CDR3 coding DNA: TGTGCCACCCGCAGGGGCGTCTCTGGAAACACCATATATTTT. Translation gives CATRRGVSGNTIYF.

This rearrangement joins TRBV30 to TRBJ2-1; the match to TRBD2 covers 8 bases. Germline V gene lookup returns CDR1 GTSNPN and CDR2 SVGIG (reference sequence). CDR3 length: 14 residues. The J segment lost 3 bases and the V segment lost 4 bases, leaving 5 bases of the junction unmatched. The CDR3 here is CAWTSGYRYNEQFF. DNA for the CDR3: TGTGCCTGGACTAGCGGGTACCGCTACAATGAGCAGTTCTTC.

The V and J genes are TRBV6-5 and TRBJ2-7; D is uncertain. Trimming pared 10 bases from V and 0 bases from J, leaving 10 bases between. The CDR3 length is 12 residues. Per the germline V gene, CDR1 is MNHEY and CDR2 is SVGAGI. The CDR3 is CATRTVSYEQYF. CDR3 bases: TGTGCCACCCGGACCGTCTCCTACGAGCAGTACTTC.

This clone showed up just a few times. V is TRBV21-1 and J is TRBJ2-2; the D call of TRBD2 is as the table states it, not checked on the DNA. TRBV21-1 is an annotated pseudogene. There are 17 residues in the CDR3. DNA of the CDR3: TGTGCCAGCAGCAACCTCCGACAAGCGGGAATAACCGGGGAGCTGTTTTTT. Amino acid sequence: CASSNLRQAGITGELFF.

This clone was counted between two and nine times. The V call is TRBV9, the J call TRBJ2-1; 9 bases fit TRBD2. CDR1 and CDR2 from the germline V gene are SGDLS and YYNGEE. The CDR3 consists of 16 residues. Trimming took 0 bases from V and 4 from J; bases not matched to a gene: 5. CDR3 loop: CASSVDSGGIYNEQFF. The CDR3 coding sequence is TGTGCCAGCAGCGTAGACAGCGGGGGGATTTACAATGAGCAGTTCTTC.

The genes are TRBV30 and TRBJ2-1; the D gene is possibly TRBD2 (5 bases). The CDR3 spans 15 residues. The germline gives CDR1 GTSNPN, CDR2 SVGIG (reference sequence). V lost 7 bases and J lost 5, with 21 bases in between. CDR3 sequence: CALEVDRVFHNEQFF. CDR3 bases: TGTGCCTTGGAGGTGGATCGGGTCTTTCACAATGAGCAGTTCTTC. Together with reference TRBV30 and TRBJ2-1, the CDR3 gives the full variable domain: SQTIHQWPATLVQPVGSPLSLECTVEGTSNPNLYWYRQAAGRGLQLLFYSVGIGQISSEVPQNLSASRPQDRQFILSSKKLLLSDSGFYLCALEVDRVFHNEQFFGPGTRLTVL.

This sequence joins TRBV5-1 and TRBJ2-1; D possibly uses TRBD1 or TRBD2 (6 bases each). From germline, CDR1 is SGHRS and CDR2 YFSETQ. The germline V and J ends were trimmed by 3 bases and 1 base, with 17 bases remaining between them. The length of the CDR3 is 17 residues. CDR3 sequence: CASSWNPTGRSYNEQFF. As DNA, the CDR3 is TGCGCCAGCAGCTGGAACCCCACAGGGAGGTCCTACAATGAGCAGTTCTTC. The variable domain in full, completed from reference TRBV5-1 and TRBJ2-1, reads KAGVTQTPRYLIKTRGQQVTLSCSPISGHRSVSWYQQTPGQGLQFLFEYFSETQRNKGNFPGRFSGRQFSNSRSEMNVSTLELGDSALYLCASSWNPTGRSYNEQFFGPGTRLTVL.

DNA for the CDR3: TGTGCCAGCAGTTCACACGAGGGGGATCGGCAGCCCCAGCATTTT. It translates to CASSSHEGDRQPQHF. The V gene is TRBV6-5, the J gene TRBJ1-5; TRBD1 is a possible D gene (6 bases). Trimming took off 4 bases at V and 7 bases at J, with 17 bases between the two ends. The CDR3 is 15 amino acids. Germline-derived CDR1 and CDR2 are MNHEY and SVGAGI.

The rearrangement uses TRBV9 and TRBJ2-7; 10 bases fit TRBD1. V was pared by 2 bases and J by 2 bases, with 4 bases of the junction left unmatched. The CDR3 spans 15 residues. Germline values: CDR1 SGDLS, CDR2 YYNGEE. CDR3 residues: CASSVGTGVTYEQYF. The DNA of the CDR3 is TGTGCCAGCAGCGTGGGGACAGGGGTTACCTACGAGCAGTACTTC.

This chain uses TRBV5-4 with TRBJ2-7, with 9 positions matching TRBD1. CDR3 length equals 16 residues. Germline V lookup: CDR1 SGHNT, CDR2 YYREEE (reference sequence). Trimming cost V 10 bases and J 1 base; bases outside gene matches: 15. DNA of the CDR3: TGTGCCGGATCCGGGACAGGGAAGGATTGGTCCTACGAGCAGTACTTC. It codes for CAGSGTGKDWSYEQYF.

This chain uses TRBV6-4 with TRBJ1-1, with a tentative D call TRBD1 (6 bases). The CDR3 has 14 amino acids. Between the trimmed V and J ends, which lost 6 bases and 3 bases, there was a span of 14 bases. Germline values: CDR1 MRHNA, CDR2 SNTAGT. The CDR3 DNA follows: TGTGCCAGCAGGGCACAGGGATCGGACACTGAAGCTTTCTTT. This codes for CASRAQGSDTEAFF.

V and J are TRBV25-1 and TRBJ2-7, with D perhaps matching TRBD2 (6 bases). This CDR3 is built from 15 residues. V was pared by 3 bases and J by 3 bases, with 15 bases between. Looked up from germline, CDR1 is MGHDK and CDR2 is SYGVNS. The CDR3 sequence: CASSDGTPGFYEQYF. CDR3 coding DNA: TGTGCCAGCAGTGACGGGACTCCCGGATTCTACGAGCAGTACTTC.

This clone has a handful of counts. The rearrangement uses TRBV27 and TRBJ2-7, with TRBD2 matching 7 bases. Germline CDR1 and CDR2: MNHEY and SMNVEV (reference sequence). The CDR3 has 16 residues. The junction had 15 bases not matched to a gene; V was cut back by 7 bases and J by 3 bases. The CDR3 region is CASKPLAAGEGYEQYF. The CDR3 coding sequence is TGTGCCAGCAAGCCCCTAGCGGCCGGAGAAGGCTACGAGCAGTACTTC.